The 3 T cell receptor beta chains reported below all come from one sample, sequenced in a study of OX40 agonist ivuxolimab in advanced cancers. Using immunoSEQ multiplex PCR, the repertoire was profiled, and TCRdb retains in-frame clones only, with some absent. Among tens of thousands of clones listed, about 90% were seen once. Specimen: CD4+ or CD8+ T cells sorted from blood, collected in a trial of the OX40 agonist ivuxolimab. The origin of the receptors is an adult with an advanced solid tumor such as melanoma, head and neck, liver or kidney cancer.

The gene calls are TRBV6-5 and TRBJ2-7; 8 bases line up with TRBD1. Trimming removed 0 bases from V and 6 bases from J; junction bases left unmatched: 7. The CDR3 runs 15 residues. CDR1 and CDR2 from the germline V gene are MNHEY and SVGAGI. CDR3 DNA sequence: TGTGCCAGCAGTTACTCCGGGACAGGAAGACCCGAGCAGTACTTC. Amino acid sequence: CASSYSGTGRPEQYF.

This clone was detected once. The CDR3 spells CASSSGGLAGSYNEQFF. The CDR3 region has the DNA TGTGCCAGCAGCTCTGGGGGACTAGCGGGTTCCTACAATGAGCAGTTCTTC. The chain recombines TRBV7-9 with TRBJ2-1; the match to TRBD2 covers 12 bases. Losses at the gene ends were 4 bases for V and 1 base for J; bases not matched to a gene: 5. The CDR3 loop spans 17 amino acids. The germline V gene has CDR1 SEHNR and CDR2 FQNEAQ (reference sequence).

The chain recombines TRBV6-6 with TRBJ1-3; D is possibly TRBD1 (5 bases). From germline, CDR1 is MNHNY and CDR2 SVGAGI (reference sequence). The CDR3 is made up of 14 amino acids. V was clipped by 5 bases and J by 4 bases, with 12 bases between them. This CDR3 reads CASSLQGTGNTIYF. In nucleotides, the CDR3 is TGTGCCAGCAGTCTTCAGGGTACAGGAAACACCATATATTTT.